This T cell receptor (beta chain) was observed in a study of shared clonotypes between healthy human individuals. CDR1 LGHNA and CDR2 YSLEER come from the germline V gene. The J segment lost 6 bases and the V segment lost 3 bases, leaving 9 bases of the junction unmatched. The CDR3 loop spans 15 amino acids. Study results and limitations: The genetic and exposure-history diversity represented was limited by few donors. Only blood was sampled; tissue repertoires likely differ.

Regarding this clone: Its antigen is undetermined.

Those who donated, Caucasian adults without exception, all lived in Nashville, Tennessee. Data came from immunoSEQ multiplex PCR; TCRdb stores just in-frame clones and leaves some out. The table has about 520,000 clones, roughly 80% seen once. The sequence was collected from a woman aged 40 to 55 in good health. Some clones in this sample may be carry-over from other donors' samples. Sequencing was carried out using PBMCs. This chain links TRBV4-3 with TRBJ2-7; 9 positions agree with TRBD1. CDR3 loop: CASSQPGQGLSEQYF. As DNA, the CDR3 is TGCGCCAGCAGCCAGCCGGGACAGGGCCTCTCCGAGCAGTACTTC.